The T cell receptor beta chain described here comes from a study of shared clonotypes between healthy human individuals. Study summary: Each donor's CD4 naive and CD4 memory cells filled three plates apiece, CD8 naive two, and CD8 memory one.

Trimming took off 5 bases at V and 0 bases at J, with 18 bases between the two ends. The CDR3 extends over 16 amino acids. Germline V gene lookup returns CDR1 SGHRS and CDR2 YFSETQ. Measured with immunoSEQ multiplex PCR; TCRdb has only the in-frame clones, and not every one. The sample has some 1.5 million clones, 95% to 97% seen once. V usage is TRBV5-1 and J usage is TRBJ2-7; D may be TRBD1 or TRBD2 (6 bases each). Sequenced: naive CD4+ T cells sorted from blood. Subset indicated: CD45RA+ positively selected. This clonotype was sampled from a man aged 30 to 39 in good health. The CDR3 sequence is CASRLGGSASSYEQYF. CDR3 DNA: TGCGCCAGCAGATTAGGGGGGTCCGCCAGCTCCTACGAGCAGTACTTC. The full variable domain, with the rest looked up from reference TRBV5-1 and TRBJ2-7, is KAGVTQTPRYLIKTRGQQVTLSCSPISGHRSVSWYQQTPGQGLQFLFEYFSETQRNKGNFPGRFSGRQFSNSRSEMNVSTLELGDSALYLCASRLGGSASSYEQYFGPGTRLTVT.